Reported below is one TCR beta chain. No antigen is known for it. Via 5' RACE with UMI labels, TRB cDNA libraries were prepared. TCRdb reanalyzed the 5' RACE reads and collapses them to one entry per CDR3 protein, without DNA. Listed are under 85,000 distinct CDR3 sequences; 1.6% falls within the top ten. The data originate from a study of CXCR3-negative and CXCR3-positive naive CD8 T cells. Looking at the study overall: Roughly 1.5 +/- 0.3 million TRB reads came from each library, giving around 140 million in total.

Findings and caveats of the study: The majority of assays used fresh PBMCs, and CXCR3 expression partially decreased after cryopreservation. The study found comparably high diversity in both naive subsets and much lower diversity in memory CD8+ cells.

In germline, CDR1 is SGHRS, CDR2 YFSETQ. This CDR3 has 15 amino acids. The chain joins TRBV5-1 to TRBJ2-3. The TCR sequence derives from a human donor in good health. Some clones in this sample may be carry-over from other donors' samples. The sample was naive CXCR3- CD8+ T cells from blood. Subset given: CD45RO-CCR7+CD27+CD95- naive CD8+ T cells lacking CXCR3 (TNR3-). CDR3: CASSLARSITDTQYF.